The 4 T cell receptor beta chains below were found in one sample sequenced in a study of OX40 agonist ivuxolimab in advanced cancers. Library preparation was by the immunoSEQ multiplex PCR assay. TCRdb stores this immuneACCESS table with in-frame sequences only. Part of the clones is absent; in the studies checked, under half of the shortfall reflects unresolved V genes, and no reason is known for the rest. Present in this sample are tens of thousands of clones, roughly 80% of which were seen just once. The ten largest clones represent roughly 4.5% of the sample. The sample was CD4+ or CD8+ T cells sorted from blood, taken in a trial of the OX40 agonist ivuxolimab. The receptors come from an adult with an advanced solid tumor such as melanoma, head and neck, liver or kidney cancer.

This clone was seen a handful of times. The chain couples TRBV4-2 to TRBJ1-2, with TRBD1 matching over 8 bases. The CDR3 sequence is 18 residues long. The V gene's germline CDR1 is LGHNA and CDR2 YNFKEQ. Germline trimming cut 3 bases from V and 7 bases from J; bases unmatched to any gene: 19. The CDR3 spells CASSQDGGQVMTRGGYTF. The CDR3 DNA follows: TGTGCCAGCAGCCAGGATGGGGGACAGGTCATGACTCGGGGTGGCTACACCTTC.

The rearrangement links TRBV7-3 to TRBJ2-1, with D hard to call. The CDR3 consists of 13 residues. Germline V gene lookup returns CDR1 SGHTA and CDR2 FQGTGA. V lost 3 bases and J 5 bases, leaving 8 bases between the germline ends. The CDR3 is CASSFVGNNEQFF. The CDR3 bases are TGTGCCAGCAGCTTCGTGGGCAACAATGAGCAGTTCTTC.

The chain couples TRBV7-9 to TRBJ2-3; D is ambiguous. The CDR3 runs to 15 residues. The germline CDR1 and CDR2 sequences are SEHNR and FQNEAQ (reference sequence). The V end was cut by 4 bases, the J end by 4 bases, with 15 bases between. The CDR3 nucleotides are TGTGCCAGCAGCTCCGCCAGGAGTGTTCCAGATACGCAGTATTTT. Translating gives CASSSARSVPDTQYF. Complete variable domain (other parts from reference TRBV7-9 and TRBJ2-3): DTGVSQNPRHKITKRGQNVTFRCDPISEHNRLYWYRQTLGQGPEFLTYFQNEAQLEKSRLLSDRFSAERPKGSFSTLEIQRTEQGDSAMYLCASSSARSVPDTQYFGPGTRLTVL.

V usage is TRBV6-1 and J usage is TRBJ2-7; no firm D call. V was trimmed by 5 bases and J by 4 bases, leaving 6 bases between them. Germline values: CDR1 MNHNS, CDR2 SASEGT. The CDR3 contains 11 residues. CDR3: CASSKTYEQYF. The CDR3 DNA follows: TGTGCCAGCAGTAAGACGTACGAGCAGTACTTC.